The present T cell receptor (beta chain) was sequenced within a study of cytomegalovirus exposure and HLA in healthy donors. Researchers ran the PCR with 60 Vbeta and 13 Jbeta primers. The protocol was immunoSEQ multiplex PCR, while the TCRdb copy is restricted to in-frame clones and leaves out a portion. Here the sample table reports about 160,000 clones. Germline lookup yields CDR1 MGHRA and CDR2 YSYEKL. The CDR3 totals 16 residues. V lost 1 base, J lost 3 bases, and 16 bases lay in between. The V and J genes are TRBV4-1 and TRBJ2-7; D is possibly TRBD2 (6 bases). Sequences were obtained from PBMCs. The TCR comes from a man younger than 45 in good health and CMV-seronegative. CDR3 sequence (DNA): TGCGCCAGCAGCCAAGTTGGGCTAGCGAGAAGCTACGAGCAGTACTTC. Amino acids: CASSQVGLARSYEQYF.